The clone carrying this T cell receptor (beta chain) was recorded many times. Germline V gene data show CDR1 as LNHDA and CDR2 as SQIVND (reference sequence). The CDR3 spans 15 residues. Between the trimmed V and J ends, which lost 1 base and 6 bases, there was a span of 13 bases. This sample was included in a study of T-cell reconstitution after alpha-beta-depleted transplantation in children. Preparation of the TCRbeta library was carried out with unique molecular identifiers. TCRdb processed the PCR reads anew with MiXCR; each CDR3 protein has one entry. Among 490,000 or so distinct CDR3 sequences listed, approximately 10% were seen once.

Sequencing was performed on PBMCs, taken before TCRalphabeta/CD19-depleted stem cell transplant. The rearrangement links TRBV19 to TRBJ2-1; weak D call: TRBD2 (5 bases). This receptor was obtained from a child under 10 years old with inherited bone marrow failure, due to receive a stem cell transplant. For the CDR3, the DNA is TGTGCCAGTAGTATAGGAGGGCTGCCCGTCAATGAGCAGTTCTTC. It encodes CASSIGGLPVNEQFF.